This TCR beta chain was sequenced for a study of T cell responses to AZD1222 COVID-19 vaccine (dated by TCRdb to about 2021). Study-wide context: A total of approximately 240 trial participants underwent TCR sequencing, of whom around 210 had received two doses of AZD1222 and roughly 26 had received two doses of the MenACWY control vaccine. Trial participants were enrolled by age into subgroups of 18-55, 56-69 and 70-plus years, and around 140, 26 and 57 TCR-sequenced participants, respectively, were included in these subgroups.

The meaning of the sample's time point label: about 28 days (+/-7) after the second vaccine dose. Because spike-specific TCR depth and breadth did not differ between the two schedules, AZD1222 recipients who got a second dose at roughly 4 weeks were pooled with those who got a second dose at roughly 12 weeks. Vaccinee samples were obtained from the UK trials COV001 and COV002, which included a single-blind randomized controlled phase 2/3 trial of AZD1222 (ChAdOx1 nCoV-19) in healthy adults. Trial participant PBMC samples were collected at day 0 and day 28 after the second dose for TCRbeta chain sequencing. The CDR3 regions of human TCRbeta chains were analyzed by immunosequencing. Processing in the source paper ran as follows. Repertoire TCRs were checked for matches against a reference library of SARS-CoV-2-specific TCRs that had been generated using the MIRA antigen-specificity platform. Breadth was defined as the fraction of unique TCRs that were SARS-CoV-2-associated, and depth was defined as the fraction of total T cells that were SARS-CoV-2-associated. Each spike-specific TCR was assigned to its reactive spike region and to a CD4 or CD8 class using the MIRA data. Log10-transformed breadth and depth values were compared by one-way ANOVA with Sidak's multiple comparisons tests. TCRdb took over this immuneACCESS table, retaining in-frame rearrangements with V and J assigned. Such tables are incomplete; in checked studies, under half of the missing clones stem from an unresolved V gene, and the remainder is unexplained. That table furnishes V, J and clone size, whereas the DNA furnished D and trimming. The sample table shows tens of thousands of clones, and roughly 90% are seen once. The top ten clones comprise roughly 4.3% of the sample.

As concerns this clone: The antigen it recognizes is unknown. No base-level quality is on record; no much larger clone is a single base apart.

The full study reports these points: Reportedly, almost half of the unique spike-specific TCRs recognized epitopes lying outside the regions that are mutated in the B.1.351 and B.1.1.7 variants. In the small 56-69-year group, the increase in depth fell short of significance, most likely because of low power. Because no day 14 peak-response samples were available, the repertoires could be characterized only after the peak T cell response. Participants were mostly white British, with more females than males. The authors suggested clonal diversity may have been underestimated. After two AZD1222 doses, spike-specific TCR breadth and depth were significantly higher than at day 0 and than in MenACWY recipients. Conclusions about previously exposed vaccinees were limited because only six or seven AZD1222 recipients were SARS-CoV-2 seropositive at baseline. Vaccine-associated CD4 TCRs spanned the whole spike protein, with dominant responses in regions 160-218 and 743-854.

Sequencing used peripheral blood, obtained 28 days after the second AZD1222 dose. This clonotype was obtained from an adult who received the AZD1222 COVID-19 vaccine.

Read as DNA, the sequence is TGTGCCAGCAGCTCCAGCGGGACAGCCTACGAGCAGTACTTC. The resulting protein is CASSSSGTAYEQYF. The rearrangement combines TRBV7-9 with TRBJ2-7; the D region is possibly TRBD1 or TRBD2, each matching across 7 bases. Counted from cysteine to phenylalanine, this CDR3 has 14 amino acids. Only the CDR3 portion is preserved as DNA: 42 bases, with reading frame beginning at the first base. The germline V gene (reference sequence) specifies SEHNR as CDR1 and FQNEAQ as CDR2. V and J lose 4 bases and 2 bases, and a span of 12 bases separates them.